Shown below are 17 T cell receptor beta chains from a single sample sequenced in a study of response to subunit inactivated influenza vaccine. TCRdb redid the calling of the RT-PCR reads with MiXCR, one entry per CDR3 protein. This table has approximately 680,000 distinct CDR3 sequences, approximately 15% appearing once. The sample here was PBMCs from blood, taken approximately 12 days after vaccination. The source is a man aged 50 or older who received an inactivated influenza vaccine.

This clonotype was detected only a few times. The chain is built from TRBV4-2 and TRBJ1-1, with a tentative D call TRBD1 (5 bases). Looked up from germline, CDR1 is LGHNA and CDR2 is YNFKEQ. The CDR3 totals 16 residues. V lost 2 bases to trimming and J lost 6 bases, with 19 bases between them. CDR3 residues: CASSQIGGGGFAEAFF. CDR3 DNA: TGTGCCAGCAGCCAAATTGGGGGAGGAGGATTTGCTGAAGCTTTCTTT.

The V call is TRBV10-2, the J call TRBJ2-3; the match to TRBD2 covers 15 bases. The length of the CDR3 is 18 residues. With V trimmed by 0 bases and J by 7 bases, 8 bases remained unmatched. Germline CDR1 is WSHSY and CDR2 is SAAADI. The CDR3: CASSESWTSGGALNTQYF. The DNA for the CDR3 is TGCGCCAGCAGTGAGTCCTGGACTAGCGGGGGGGCTTTGAATACGCAGTATTTT.

This clonotype was counted between two and nine times. V is TRBV6-2 or TRBV6-3 and J is TRBJ2-3, with D perhaps matching TRBD2 (7 bases). This CDR3 comprises 14 residues. V was cut by 2 bases and J by 5 bases, with 11 bases left in between. Germline-derived CDR1 and CDR2 are MNHEY and SVGEGT. In DNA form, the CDR3 reads TGTGCCAGCAGTTACGCGGGGGCGAGAGATACGCAGTATTTT. Its protein product is CASSYAGARDTQYF.

V gene TRBV7-8 combines with J gene TRBJ2-3; 15 nucleotides align to TRBD2. In germline, CDR1 is SGHVS, CDR2 FQNEAQ. The trim removed 4 bases at V and 5 bases at J, leaving 7 bases unmatched. The CDR3 covers 17 residues. The CDR3 bases are TGTGCCAGCAGCTACGGGACTAGCGGGAGGAGCGGAGATACGCAGTATTTT. Protein product: CASSYGTSGRSGDTQYF.

This clonotype came up many times. The chain employs TRBV29-1 and TRBJ2-2; D gene ambiguous. V was pared by 8 bases and J by 5 bases, with 9 bases between. This CDR3 has 11 amino acids. Germline V CDR1 and CDR2: SQVTM, ANQGSEA. CDR3 sequence reads: CSFRWTGELFF. CDR3 DNA sequence: TGCAGCTTCAGGTGGACCGGGGAGCTGTTTTTT.

Concerning this clonotype: A much larger clone lies a single base off, so this may be a read error. The chain joins TRBV6-2 or TRBV6-3 to TRBJ2-7, with D perhaps assigned TRBD1 or TRBD2 (5 bases each). V gave up 4 bases and J gave up 3 bases, with 7 bases separating them. Germline assignment: CDR1 MNHEY and CDR2 SVGEGT. The CDR3 has 12 residues. CDR3 in amino acids: CASSWDRYEQYF. DNA for the CDR3: TGTGCCAGCAGTTGGGACCGCTACGAGCAGTACTTC.

The chain recombines TRBV7-8 with TRBJ2-6; 8 bases are a match to TRBD1. The CDR3 extends over 18 amino acids. The junction had 10 bases not matched to a gene; V was cut back by 5 bases and J by 1 base. Germline V lookup: CDR1 SGHVS, CDR2 FQNEAQ. CDR3 in DNA: TGTGCCAGCAGCCCTACAGGGGGAAGGACTTCTGGGGCCAACGTCCTGACTTTC. Its translation: CASSPTGGRTSGANVLTF.

This chain joins TRBV12-3 or TRBV12-4 and TRBJ2-1; 13 nucleotides match TRBD2. V was pared by 3 bases and J by 5 bases, with 1 base of the junction left unmatched. The CDR3 contains 15 residues. The CDR3 protein is CASSLGLAGHNEQFF. CDR3 sequence (DNA): TGTGCCAGCAGTTTGGGACTAGCGGGACACAATGAGCAGTTCTTC.

This clonotype occurred a few times. The gene calls are TRBV4-2 and TRBJ2-5; TRBD2 is a possible D gene (6 bases). The germline CDR1 and CDR2 sequences are LGHNA and YNFKEQ. V was trimmed by 0 bases and J by 1 base, leaving 12 bases between them. The CDR3 has 16 residues. In DNA, the CDR3 is TGTGCCAGCAGCCAAGAAGGCGGGACGGTCCAAGAGACCCAGTACTTC. As protein: CASSQEGGTVQETQYF.

V gene TRBV11-1 combines with J gene TRBJ2-2; the D is unclear. The CDR3 consists of 15 residues. The ends were cut back, 2 bases at V and 2 bases at J, with 9 bases in the middle. CDR1 SGHAT and CDR2 FQDESV come from the germline V gene (reference sequence). CDR3 sequence: CASSLLFGNTGELFF. The CDR3 DNA follows: TGTGCCAGCAGCTTATTGTTTGGTAACACCGGGGAGCTGTTTTTT.

Many counts were recorded for this clonotype. The J gene is TRBJ1-1, the V gene TRBV18; 8 bases agree with TRBD1. The V gene end was trimmed by 5 bases and the J gene end by 5 bases; junction bases not matched to a gene: 7. This CDR3 comprises 14 residues. Per germline, CDR1 KGHSH and CDR2 LQKENI. The CDR3 DNA sequence: TGTGCCAGCTCATATCAGGGGGCGCGGACTGAAGCTTTCTTT. It encodes CASSYQGARTEAFF.

This clonotype was detected ten times or more. The gene calls are TRBV4-3 and TRBJ2-7; no definite D call. The V end was cut by 1 base, the J end by 2 bases, with 9 bases between. The CDR3 length is 14 residues. Germline V gene lookup returns CDR1 LGHNA and CDR2 YSLEER. The CDR3 loop reads CASSQGQLAYEQYF. CDR3 nucleotide sequence: TGCGCCAGCAGCCAAGGGCAGCTCGCCTACGAGCAGTACTTC.

The chain carries TRBV2 and TRBJ2-2; maybe TRBD2 (6 bases). The CDR3 is 12 residues long. V gave up 5 bases and J gave up 9 bases, with 10 bases separating them. CDR1 and CDR2 from the germline V gene are SNHLY and FYNNEI. The CDR3 sequence is CASSSSGRELFF. CDR3 DNA sequence: TGTGCCAGCAGTTCGAGCGGGCGGGAGCTGTTTTTT.

The CDR3: CASSYRLTGGEVAKNIQYF. DNA for the CDR3: TGTGCCAGCAGTTACCGCTTGACAGGGGGCGAAGTAGCCAAAAACATTCAGTACTTC. The chain has TRBV6-2 or TRBV6-3 and TRBJ2-4; 10 bases line up with TRBD1. V trimming: 2 bases; J trimming: 0 bases; junction bases outside the gene matches: 10. Germline-derived CDR1 and CDR2 are MNHEY and SVGEGT. The CDR3 has 19 residues.

The CDR3 nucleotides are TGCGCCAGCAGCCAAGTCGGGCTAGCGGGAGAGACCCAGTACTTC. Translating gives CASSQVGLAGETQYF. V and J are TRBV4-1 and TRBJ2-5; 8 bases match TRBD2. Germline assignment: CDR1 MGHRA and CDR2 YSYEKL. The CDR3 loop spans 15 amino acids. V lost 1 base and J lost 4; bases outside the gene matches: 5.

This clonotype came up a few times. The V and J genes are TRBV12-3 or TRBV12-4 and TRBJ2-5; D possibly corresponds to TRBD2 (6 bases). This CDR3 contains 14 residues. V was trimmed by 6 bases and J by 4 bases, leaving 15 bases between them. CDR3 nucleotide sequence: TGTGCCAGCAGCTTGACCGCGGAGGGAGAGACCCAGTACTTC. Its protein is CASSLTAEGETQYF.

This clonotype was counted only a few times. The rearrangement joins TRBV20-1 to TRBJ2-7, with 9 bases identical to TRBD1. The CDR3 loop spans 15 amino acids. The germline V gene encodes CDR1 DFQATT and CDR2 SNEGSKA (reference sequence). Trimming removed 3 bases from V and 5 bases from J; junction bases left unmatched: 11. In nucleotides, the CDR3 is TGCAGTGCTAGGCCCGGACAGGGGACTCACAACGAGCAGTACTTC. Translating gives CSARPGQGTHNEQYF.